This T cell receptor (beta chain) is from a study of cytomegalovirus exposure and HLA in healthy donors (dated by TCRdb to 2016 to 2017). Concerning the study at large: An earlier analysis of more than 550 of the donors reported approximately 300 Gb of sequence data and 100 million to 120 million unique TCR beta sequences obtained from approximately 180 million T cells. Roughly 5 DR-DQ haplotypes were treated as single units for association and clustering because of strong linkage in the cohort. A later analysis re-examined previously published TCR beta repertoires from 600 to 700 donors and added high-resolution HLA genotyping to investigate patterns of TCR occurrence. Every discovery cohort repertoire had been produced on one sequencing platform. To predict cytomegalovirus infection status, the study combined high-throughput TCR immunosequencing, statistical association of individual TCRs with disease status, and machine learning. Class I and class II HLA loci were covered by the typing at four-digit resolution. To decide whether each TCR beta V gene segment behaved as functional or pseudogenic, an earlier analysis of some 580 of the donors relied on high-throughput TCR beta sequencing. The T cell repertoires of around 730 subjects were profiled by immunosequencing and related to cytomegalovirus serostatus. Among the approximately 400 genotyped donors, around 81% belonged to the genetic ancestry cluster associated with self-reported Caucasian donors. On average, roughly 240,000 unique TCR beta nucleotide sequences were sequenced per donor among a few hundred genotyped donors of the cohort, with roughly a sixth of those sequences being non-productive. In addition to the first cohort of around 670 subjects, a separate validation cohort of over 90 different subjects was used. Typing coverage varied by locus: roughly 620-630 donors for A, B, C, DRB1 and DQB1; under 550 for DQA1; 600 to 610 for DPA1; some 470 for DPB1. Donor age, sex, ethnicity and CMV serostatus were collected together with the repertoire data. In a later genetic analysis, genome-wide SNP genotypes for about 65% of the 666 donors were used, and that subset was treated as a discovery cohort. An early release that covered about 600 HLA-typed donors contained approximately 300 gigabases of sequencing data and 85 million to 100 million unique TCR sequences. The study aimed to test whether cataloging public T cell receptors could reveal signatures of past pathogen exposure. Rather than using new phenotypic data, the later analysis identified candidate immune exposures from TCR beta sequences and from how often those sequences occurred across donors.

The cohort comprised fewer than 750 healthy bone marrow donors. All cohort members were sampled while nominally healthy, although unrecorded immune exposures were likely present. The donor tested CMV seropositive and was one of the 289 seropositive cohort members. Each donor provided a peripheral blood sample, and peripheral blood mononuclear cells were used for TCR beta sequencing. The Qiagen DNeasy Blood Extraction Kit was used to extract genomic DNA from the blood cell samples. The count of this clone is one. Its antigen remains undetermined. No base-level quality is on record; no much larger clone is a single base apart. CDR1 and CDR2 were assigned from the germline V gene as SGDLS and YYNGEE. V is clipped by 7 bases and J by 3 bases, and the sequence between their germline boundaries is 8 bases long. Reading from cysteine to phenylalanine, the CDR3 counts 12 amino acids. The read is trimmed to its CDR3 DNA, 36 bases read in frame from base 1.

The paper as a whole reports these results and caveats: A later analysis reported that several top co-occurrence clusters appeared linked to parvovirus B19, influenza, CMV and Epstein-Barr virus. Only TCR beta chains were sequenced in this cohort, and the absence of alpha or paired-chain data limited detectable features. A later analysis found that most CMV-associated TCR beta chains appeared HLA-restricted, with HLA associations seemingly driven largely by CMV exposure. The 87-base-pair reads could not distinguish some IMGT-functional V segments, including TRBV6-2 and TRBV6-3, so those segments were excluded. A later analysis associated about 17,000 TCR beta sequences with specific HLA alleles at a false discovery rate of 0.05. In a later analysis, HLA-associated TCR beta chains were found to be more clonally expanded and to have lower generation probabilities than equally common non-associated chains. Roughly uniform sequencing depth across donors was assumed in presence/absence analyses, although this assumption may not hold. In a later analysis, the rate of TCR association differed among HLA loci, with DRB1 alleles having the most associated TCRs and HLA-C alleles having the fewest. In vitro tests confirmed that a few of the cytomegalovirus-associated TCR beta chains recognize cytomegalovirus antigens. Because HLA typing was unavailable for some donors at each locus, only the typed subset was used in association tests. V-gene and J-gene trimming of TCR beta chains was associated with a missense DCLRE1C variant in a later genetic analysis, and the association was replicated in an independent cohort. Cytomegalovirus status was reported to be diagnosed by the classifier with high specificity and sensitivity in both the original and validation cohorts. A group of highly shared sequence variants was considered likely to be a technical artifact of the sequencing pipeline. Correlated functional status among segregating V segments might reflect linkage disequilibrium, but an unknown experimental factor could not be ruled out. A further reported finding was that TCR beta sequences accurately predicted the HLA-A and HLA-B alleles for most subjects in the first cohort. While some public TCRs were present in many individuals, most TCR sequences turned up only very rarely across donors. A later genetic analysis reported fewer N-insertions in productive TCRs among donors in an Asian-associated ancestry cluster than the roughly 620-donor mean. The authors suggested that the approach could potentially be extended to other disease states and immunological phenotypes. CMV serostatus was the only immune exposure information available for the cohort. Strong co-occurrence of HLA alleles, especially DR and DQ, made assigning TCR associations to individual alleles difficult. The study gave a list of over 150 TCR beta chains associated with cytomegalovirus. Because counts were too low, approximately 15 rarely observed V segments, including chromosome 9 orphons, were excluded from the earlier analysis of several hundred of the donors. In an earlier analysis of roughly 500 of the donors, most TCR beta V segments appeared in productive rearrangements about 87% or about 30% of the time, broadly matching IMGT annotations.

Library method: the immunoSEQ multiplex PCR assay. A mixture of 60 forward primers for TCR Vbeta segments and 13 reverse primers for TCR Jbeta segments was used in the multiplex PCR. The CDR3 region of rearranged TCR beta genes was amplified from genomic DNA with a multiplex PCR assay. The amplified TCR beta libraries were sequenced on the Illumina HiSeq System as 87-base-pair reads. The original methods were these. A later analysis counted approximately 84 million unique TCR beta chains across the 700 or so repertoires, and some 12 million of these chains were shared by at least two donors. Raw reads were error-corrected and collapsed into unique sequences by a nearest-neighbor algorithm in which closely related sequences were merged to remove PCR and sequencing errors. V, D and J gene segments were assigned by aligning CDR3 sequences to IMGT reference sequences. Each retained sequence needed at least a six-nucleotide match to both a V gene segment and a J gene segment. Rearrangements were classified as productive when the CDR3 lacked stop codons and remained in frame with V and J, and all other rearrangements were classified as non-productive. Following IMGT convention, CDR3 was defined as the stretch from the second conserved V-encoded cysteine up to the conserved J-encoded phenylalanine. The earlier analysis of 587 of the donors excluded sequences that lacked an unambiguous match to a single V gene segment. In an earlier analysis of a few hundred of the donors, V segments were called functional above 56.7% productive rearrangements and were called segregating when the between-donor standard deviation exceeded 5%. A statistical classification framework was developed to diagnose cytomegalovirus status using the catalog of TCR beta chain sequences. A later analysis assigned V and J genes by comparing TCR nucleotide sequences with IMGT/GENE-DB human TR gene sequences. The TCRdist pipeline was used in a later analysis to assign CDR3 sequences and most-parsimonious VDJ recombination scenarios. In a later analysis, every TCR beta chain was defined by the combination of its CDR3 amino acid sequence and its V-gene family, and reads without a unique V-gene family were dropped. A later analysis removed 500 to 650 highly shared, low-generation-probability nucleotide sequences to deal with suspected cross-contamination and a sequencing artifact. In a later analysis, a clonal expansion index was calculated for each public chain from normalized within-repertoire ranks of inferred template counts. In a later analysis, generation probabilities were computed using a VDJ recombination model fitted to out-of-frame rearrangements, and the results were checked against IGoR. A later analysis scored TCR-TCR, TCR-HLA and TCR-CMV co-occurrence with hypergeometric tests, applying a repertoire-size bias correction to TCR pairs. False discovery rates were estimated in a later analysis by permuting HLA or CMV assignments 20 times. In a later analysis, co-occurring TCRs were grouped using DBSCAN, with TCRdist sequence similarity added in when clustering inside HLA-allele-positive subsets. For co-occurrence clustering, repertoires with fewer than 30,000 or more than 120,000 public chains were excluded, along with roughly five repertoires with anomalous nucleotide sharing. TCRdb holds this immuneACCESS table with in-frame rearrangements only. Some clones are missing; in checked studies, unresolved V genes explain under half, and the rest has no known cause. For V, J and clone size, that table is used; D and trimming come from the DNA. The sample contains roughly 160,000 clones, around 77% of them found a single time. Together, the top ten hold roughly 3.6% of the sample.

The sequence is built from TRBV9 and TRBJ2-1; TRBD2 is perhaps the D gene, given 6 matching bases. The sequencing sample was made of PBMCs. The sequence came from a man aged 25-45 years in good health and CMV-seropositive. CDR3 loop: CASRGNYNEQFF. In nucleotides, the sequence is TGTGCCAGCCGGGGGAACTACAATGAGCAGTTCTTC.